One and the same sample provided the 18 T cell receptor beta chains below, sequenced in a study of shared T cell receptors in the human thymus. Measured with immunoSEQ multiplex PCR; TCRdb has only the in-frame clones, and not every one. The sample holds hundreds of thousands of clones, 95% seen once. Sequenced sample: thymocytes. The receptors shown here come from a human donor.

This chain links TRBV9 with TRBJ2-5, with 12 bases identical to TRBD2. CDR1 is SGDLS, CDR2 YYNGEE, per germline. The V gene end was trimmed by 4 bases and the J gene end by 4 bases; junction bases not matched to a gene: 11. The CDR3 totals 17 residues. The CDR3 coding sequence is TGTGCCAGCAGCCCCCTTTTGACTAGCGGGAGAACAGAGACCCAGTACTTC. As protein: CASSPLLTSGRTETQYF.

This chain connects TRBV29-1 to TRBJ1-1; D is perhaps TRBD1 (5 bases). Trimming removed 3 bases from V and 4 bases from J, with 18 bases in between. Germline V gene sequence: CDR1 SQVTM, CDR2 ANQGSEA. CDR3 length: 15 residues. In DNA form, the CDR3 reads TGCAGCGTTGACGGGACCTTGTCGGAGATCACTGAAGCTTTCTTT. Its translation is CSVDGTLSEITEAFF.

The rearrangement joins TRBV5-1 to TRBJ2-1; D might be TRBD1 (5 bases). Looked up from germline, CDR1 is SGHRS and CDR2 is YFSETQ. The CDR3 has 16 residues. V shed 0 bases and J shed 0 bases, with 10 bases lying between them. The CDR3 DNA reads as TGCGCCAGCAGCTTGGGGGGCGCGGTCTCCTACAATGAGCAGTTCTTC. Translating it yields CASSLGGAVSYNEQFF.

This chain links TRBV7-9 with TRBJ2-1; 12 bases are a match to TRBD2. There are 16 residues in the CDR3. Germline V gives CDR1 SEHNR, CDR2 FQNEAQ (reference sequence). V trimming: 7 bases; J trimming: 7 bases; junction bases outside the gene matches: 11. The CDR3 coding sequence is TGTGCCAGCACCTCCCCCAGACTAGCGGGGGTAAATGAGCAGTTCTTC. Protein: CASTSPRLAGVNEQFF.

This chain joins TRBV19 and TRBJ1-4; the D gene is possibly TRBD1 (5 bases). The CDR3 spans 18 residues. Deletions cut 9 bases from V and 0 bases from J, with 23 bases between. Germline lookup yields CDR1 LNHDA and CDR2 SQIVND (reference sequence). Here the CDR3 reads CASSLLVGGGSTNEKLFF. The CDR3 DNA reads TGTGCCAGCAGTTTGTTGGTTGGCGGGGGGTCAACTAATGAAAAACTGTTTTTT.

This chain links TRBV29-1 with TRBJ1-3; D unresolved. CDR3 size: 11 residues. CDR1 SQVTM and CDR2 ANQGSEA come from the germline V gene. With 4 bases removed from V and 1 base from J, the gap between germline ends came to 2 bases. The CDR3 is CSVVSGNTIYF. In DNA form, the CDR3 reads TGCAGCGTTGTGTCTGGAAACACCATATATTTT. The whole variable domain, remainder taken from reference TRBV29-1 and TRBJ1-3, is SAVISQKPSRDICQRGTSLTIQCQVDSQVTMMFWYRQQPGQSLTLIATANQGSEATYESGFVIDKFPISRPNLTFSTLTVSNMSPEDSSIYLCSVVSGNTIYFGEGSWLTVV.

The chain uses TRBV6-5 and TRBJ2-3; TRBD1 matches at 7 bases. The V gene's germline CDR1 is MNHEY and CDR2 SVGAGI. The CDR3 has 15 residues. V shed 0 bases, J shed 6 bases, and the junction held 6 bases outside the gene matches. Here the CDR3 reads CASSYSYRGRDTQYF. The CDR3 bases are TGTGCCAGCAGTTACTCGTATAGGGGGCGGGATACGCAGTATTTT.

The CDR3 DNA sequence: TGCGCCATTCAGGGGAGGTACAATGAGCAGTTCTTC. It translates to CAIQGRYNEQFF. J is TRBJ2-1 and V is TRBV10-2, with D perhaps given as TRBD1 or TRBD2 (6 bases each). Trimming took 10 bases from V and 4 from J, leaving 11 bases between them. This CDR3 contains 12 residues. Germline V gene lookup returns CDR1 WSHSY and CDR2 SAAADI.

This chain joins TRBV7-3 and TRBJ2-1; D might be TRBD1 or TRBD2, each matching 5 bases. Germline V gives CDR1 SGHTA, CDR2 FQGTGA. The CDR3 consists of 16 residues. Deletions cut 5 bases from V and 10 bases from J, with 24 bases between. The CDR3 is CASSVHMGVGVGEQFF. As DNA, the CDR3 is TGTGCCAGCAGCGTACACATGGGAGTGGGGGTTGGCGAGCAGTTCTTC.

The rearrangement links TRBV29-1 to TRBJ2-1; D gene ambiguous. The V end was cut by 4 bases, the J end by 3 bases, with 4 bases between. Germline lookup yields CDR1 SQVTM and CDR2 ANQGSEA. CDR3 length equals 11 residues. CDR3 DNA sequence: TGCAGCGTTGCGATCTACAATGAGCAGTTCTTC. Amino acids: CSVAIYNEQFF.

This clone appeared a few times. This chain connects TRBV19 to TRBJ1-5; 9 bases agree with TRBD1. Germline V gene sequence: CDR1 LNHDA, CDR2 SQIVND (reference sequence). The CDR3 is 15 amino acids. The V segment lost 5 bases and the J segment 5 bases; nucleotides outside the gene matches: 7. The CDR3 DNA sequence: TGTGCCAGTAGTCCTGGGACAGGGATCCATCAGCCCCAGCATTTT. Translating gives CASSPGTGIHQPQHF.

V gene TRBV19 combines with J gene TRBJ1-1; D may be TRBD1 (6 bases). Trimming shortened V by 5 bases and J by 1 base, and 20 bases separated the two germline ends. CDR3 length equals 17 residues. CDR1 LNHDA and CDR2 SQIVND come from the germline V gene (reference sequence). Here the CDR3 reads CASSPYRENFENTEAFF. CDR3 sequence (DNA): TGTGCCAGTAGTCCATACAGGGAAAATTTTGAGAACACTGAAGCTTTCTTT.

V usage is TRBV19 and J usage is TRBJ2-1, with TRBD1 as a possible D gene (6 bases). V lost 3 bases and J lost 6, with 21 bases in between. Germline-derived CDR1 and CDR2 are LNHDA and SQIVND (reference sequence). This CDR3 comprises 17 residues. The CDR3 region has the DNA TGTGCCAGTAGTATCAGCCCGACAGGTAGGACGGTCAATGAGCAGTTCTTC. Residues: CASSISPTGRTVNEQFF.

Written as DNA, the CDR3 is TGTGCCAGCAGCTTTTGGACTAGCGGAGCCCGCACAGATACGCAGTATTTT. This translates into CASSFWTSGARTDTQYF. The chain couples TRBV7-9 to TRBJ2-3; 10 bases are shared with TRBD2. Germline V gene sequence: CDR1 SEHNR, CDR2 FQNEAQ (reference sequence). The CDR3 is 17 residues long. The V gene end was trimmed by 3 bases and the J gene end by 1 base; junction bases not matched to a gene: 7.

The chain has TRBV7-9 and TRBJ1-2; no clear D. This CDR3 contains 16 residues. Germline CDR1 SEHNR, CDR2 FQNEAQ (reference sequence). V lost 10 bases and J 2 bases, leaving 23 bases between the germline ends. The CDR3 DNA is TGTGCCAACAGAGGGCTGGCTCCTATCCGGAACTATGGCTACACCTTC. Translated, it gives CANRGLAPIRNYGYTF.

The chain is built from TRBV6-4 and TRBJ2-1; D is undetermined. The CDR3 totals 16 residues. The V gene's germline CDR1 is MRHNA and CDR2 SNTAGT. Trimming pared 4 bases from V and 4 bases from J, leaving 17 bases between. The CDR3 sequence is CASSAYPGSGYNEQFF. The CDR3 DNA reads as TGTGCCAGCAGTGCCTACCCGGGCAGTGGGTACAATGAGCAGTTCTTC.

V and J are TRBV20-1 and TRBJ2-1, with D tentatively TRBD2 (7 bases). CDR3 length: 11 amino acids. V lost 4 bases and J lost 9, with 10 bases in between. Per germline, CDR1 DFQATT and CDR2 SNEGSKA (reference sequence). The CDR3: CSANREGEQFF. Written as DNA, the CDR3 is TGCAGTGCTAACAGGGAGGGTGAGCAGTTCTTC.

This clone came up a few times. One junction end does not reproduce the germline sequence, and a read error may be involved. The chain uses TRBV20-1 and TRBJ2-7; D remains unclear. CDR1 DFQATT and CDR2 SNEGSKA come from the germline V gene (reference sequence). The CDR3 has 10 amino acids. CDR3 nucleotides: TGCAGTGTCGACTCGGATACCGCGGCGTTC. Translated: CSVDSDTAAF.